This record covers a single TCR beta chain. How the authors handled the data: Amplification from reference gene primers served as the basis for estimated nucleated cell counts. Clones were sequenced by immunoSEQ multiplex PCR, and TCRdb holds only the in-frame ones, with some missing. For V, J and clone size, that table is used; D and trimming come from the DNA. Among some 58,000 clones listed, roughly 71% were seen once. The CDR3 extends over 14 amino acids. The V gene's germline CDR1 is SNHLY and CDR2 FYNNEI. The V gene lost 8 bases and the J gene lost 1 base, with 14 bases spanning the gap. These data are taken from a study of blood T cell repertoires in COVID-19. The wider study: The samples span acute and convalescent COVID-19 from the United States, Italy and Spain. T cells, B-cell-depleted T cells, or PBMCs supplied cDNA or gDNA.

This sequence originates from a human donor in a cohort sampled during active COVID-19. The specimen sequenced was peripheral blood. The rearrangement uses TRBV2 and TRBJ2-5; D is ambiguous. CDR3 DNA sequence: TGTGCCAGCTCCCCATGGCTCCCCCAAGAGACCCAGTACTTC. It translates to CASSPWLPQETQYF.